The 30 T cell receptor beta chains in this list originate from one sample, sequenced in a study of technical replicates of blood from several donors. Using immunoSEQ multiplex PCR, the repertoire was profiled, and TCRdb retains in-frame clones only, with some absent. The sample lists some 69,000 clones, around nine tenths seen once, with roughly 4.5% in the top ten. What was sequenced was PBMCs. These receptors all come from a human donor in good health. Some clones in this sample may be carry-over from other donors' samples.

The V and J genes are TRBV7-2 and TRBJ1-3; possible D gene TRBD1, 6 bases. V gave up 5 bases and J gave up 9 bases, with 14 bases separating them. CDR1 is SGHTA, CDR2 FQGNSA, per germline. CDR3 length: 13 amino acids. This CDR3 reads CASSPGVQGTIYF. DNA for the CDR3: TGTGCCAGCAGCCCAGGGGTCCAGGGCACCATATATTTT.

This rearrangement joins TRBV29-1 to TRBJ2-3; possible D gene TRBD1, 6 bases. CDR1 and CDR2 (germline): SQVTM, ANQGSEA. The CDR3 has 13 amino acids. With 6 bases removed from V and 3 bases from J, the gap between germline ends came to 13 bases. CDR3 residues: CSVYREGTDTQYF. The CDR3 DNA is TGCAGCGTCTACAGGGAAGGAACAGATACGCAGTATTTT.

The V gene is TRBV5-1, the J gene TRBJ1-1, with D possibly being TRBD1 (6 bases). The CDR3 consists of 16 residues. Trimming left V 4 bases short and J 1 base short, with 17 bases between. Germline loops: CDR1 SGHRS, CDR2 YFSETQ. As DNA, the CDR3 is TGCGCCAGCAGCCCCGCCCTAAGGGACAAGAACACTGAAGCTTTCTTT. It encodes CASSPALRDKNTEAFF.

The genes are TRBV6-6 and TRBJ2-1; the match to TRBD2 covers 11 bases. Germline trimming cut 7 bases from V and 6 bases from J; bases unmatched to any gene: 5. In germline, CDR1 is MNHNY, CDR2 SVGAGI (reference sequence). The CDR3 is made up of 14 amino acids. CDR3 sequence reads: CASISSGRSNEQFF. In nucleotides, the CDR3 is TGTGCCAGCATCTCTAGCGGGAGGAGCAATGAGCAGTTCTTC.

This chain connects TRBV7-9 to TRBJ2-3; 10 nucleotides line up with TRBD2. Looked up from germline, CDR1 is SEHNR and CDR2 is FQNEAQ (reference sequence). The CDR3 spans 17 residues. V gave up 4 bases and J gave up 0 bases; unmatched junction bases: 7. The CDR3 here is CASSSLTSGFSTDTQYF. CDR3 nucleotide sequence: TGTGCCAGCAGCTCCCTGACTAGCGGGTTTAGCACAGATACGCAGTATTTT.

The rearrangement joins TRBV5-6 to TRBJ2-2; D may be TRBD2 (7 bases). The germline V gene encodes CDR1 SGHDT and CDR2 YYEEEE. The CDR3 contains 13 residues. V lost 10 bases and J lost 6, with 16 bases in between. The CDR3 loop reads CAGGAGESGELFF. The CDR3 DNA follows: TGTGCCGGGGGGGCAGGGGAGTCCGGGGAGCTGTTTTTT.

The CDR3 loop is CASSLQRGYSYEQYF. In DNA, the CDR3 is TGTGCCAGCAGCTTGCAGCGGGGCTACTCCTACGAGCAGTACTTC. This sequence joins TRBV5-6 and TRBJ2-7; 7 nucleotides match TRBD2. J lost 0 bases, V lost 1 base, and 4 bases had no gene match. Germline assignment: CDR1 SGHDT and CDR2 YYEEEE. The CDR3 has 15 amino acids.

The V gene is TRBV7-2, the J gene TRBJ2-1, with D tentatively TRBD2 (6 bases). V was cut by 1 base and J by 0 bases, with 7 bases left in between. CDR3 length equals 15 residues. The germline V gene encodes CDR1 SGHTA and CDR2 FQGNSA. CDR3 sequence reads: CASSLELASYNEQFF. The CDR3 bases are TGTGCCAGCAGCTTAGAACTAGCCTCCTACAATGAGCAGTTCTTC.

The chain employs TRBV5-1 and TRBJ2-5, with a possible D match to TRBD2 (6 bases). Germline lookup yields CDR1 SGHRS and CDR2 YFSETQ. Trimming removed 3 bases at V and 2 bases at J, with 11 bases between. There are 14 residues in the CDR3. CDR3 sequence reads: CASSSGTLQETQYF. In DNA, the CDR3 is TGCGCCAGCAGCTCCGGGACTTTACAAGAGACCCAGTACTTC.

The CDR3 protein is CASSVFGTGEEQFF. The CDR3 nucleotides are TGTGCCAGCAGCGTATTCGGGACAGGGGAAGAGCAGTTCTTC. This chain joins TRBV9 and TRBJ2-1, with 10 bases matching TRBD1. CDR1 and CDR2 from the germline V gene are SGDLS and YYNGEE. Unmatched junction bases numbered 5, after V lost 1 base and J lost 10 bases. The CDR3 loop spans 14 amino acids.

The V and J genes are TRBV7-6 and TRBJ2-1, with 7 bases matching TRBD2. Trimming removed 6 bases from V and 4 bases from J; junction bases left unmatched: 9. The CDR3 is 15 amino acids. Germline V gives CDR1 SGHVS, CDR2 FNYEAQ. In nucleotides, the CDR3 is TGTGCCAGCAGGCTGAGCCTAGCGGAATACAATGAGCAGTTCTTC. Translated: CASRLSLAEYNEQFF. The variable domain in full, with the rest retrieved from reference TRBV7-6 and TRBJ2-1, is GAGVSQSPRYKVTKRGQDVALRCDPISGHVSLYWYRQALGQGPEFLTYFNYEAQQDKSGLPNDRFSAERPEGSISTLTIQRTEQRDSAMYRCASRLSLAEYNEQFFGPGTRLTVL.

The V and J genes are TRBV10-3 and TRBJ2-1; TRBD2 matches at 9 bases. After removal of 6 bases from V and 0 bases from J, the junction contained 18 bases not matched to a gene. CDR1 ENHRY and CDR2 SYGVKD come from the germline V gene. The CDR3 covers 20 residues. This CDR3 is CAISPNWAGGLLSSYNEQFF. The CDR3 nucleotides are TGTGCCATCAGCCCTAATTGGGCGGGAGGGCTACTGAGCTCCTACAATGAGCAGTTCTTC.

There are many counts of this clone. Within the sample, other DNA sequences also encode this same CDR3. The J gene is TRBJ2-1, the V gene TRBV5-1; 9 nucleotides line up with TRBD2. The ends lost 4 bases at V and 4 bases at J; junction bases unmatched: 3. This CDR3 contains 14 residues. Per germline, CDR1 SGHRS and CDR2 YFSETQ. The CDR3 spells CASSGSGGYNEQFF. The CDR3 nucleotides read TGCGCCAGCAGCGGTAGCGGGGGTTACAATGAGCAGTTCTTC.

The chain combines TRBV7-9 with TRBJ1-1; D is uncertain. Germline V lookup: CDR1 SEHNR, CDR2 FQNEAQ (reference sequence). The CDR3 has 12 amino acids. V lost 5 bases, J lost 5 bases, and 9 bases lay in between. This CDR3 is CASSARGTEAFF. The CDR3 DNA reads as TGTGCCAGCAGCGCTAGAGGGACTGAAGCTTTCTTT.

V usage is TRBV5-1 and J usage is TRBJ2-1, with a possible D match to TRBD2 (6 bases). The CDR3 runs to 15 residues. Trimming took off 0 bases at V and 0 bases at J, with 7 bases between the two ends. Germline V gene lookup returns CDR1 SGHRS and CDR2 YFSETQ. DNA of the CDR3: TGCGCCAGCAGCTTGGCCGGGAGCTCCTACAATGAGCAGTTCTTC. Translation: CASSLAGSSYNEQFF. The full variable domain, in which reference TRBV5-1 and TRBJ2-1 provide the parts outside the CDR3, is KAGVTQTPRYLIKTRGQQVTLSCSPISGHRSVSWYQQTPGQGLQFLFEYFSETQRNKGNFPGRFSGRQFSNSRSEMNVSTLELGDSALYLCASSLAGSSYNEQFFGPGTRLTVL.

The rearrangement uses TRBV27 and TRBJ1-2; D is unclear. This CDR3 is built from 14 residues. Germline V CDR1 and CDR2: MNHEY, SMNVEV (reference sequence). V lost 2 bases, J lost 5 bases, and 12 bases lay in between. The CDR3 coding sequence is TGTGCCAGCAGTTTAAGAGGGCCATGGTATGGCTACACCTTC. Its protein product is CASSLRGPWYGYTF.

This clone has only a few counts. The rearrangement uses TRBV7-2 and TRBJ2-2; D is unresolved. This CDR3 spans 13 amino acids. Germline CDR1 is SGHTA and CDR2 is FQGNSA. The V end was cut by 6 bases, the J end by 5 bases, with 10 bases between. CDR3 in amino acids: CASRPTGTGELFF. In nucleotides, the CDR3 is TGTGCCAGCAGACCGACTGGGACCGGGGAGCTGTTTTTT.

V usage is TRBV11-2 and J usage is TRBJ1-4; D not certain. V lost 5 bases to trimming and J lost 7 bases, with 14 bases between them. There are 14 residues in the CDR3. Germline assignment: CDR1 SGHAT and CDR2 FQNNGV. The CDR3 nucleotides read TGTGCCAGCAGCCCCGGCGGGTGGAGTGAAAAACTGTTTTTT. Translated, it gives CASSPGGWSEKLFF.

The chain carries TRBV28 and TRBJ1-2; D unresolved. Germline V gene sequence: CDR1 MDHEN, CDR2 SYDVKM. The CDR3 extends over 11 amino acids. CDR3 region: CVATGSYGYTF. The CDR3 DNA follows: TGTGTGGCAACGGGGTCCTATGGCTACACCTTC.

The chain employs TRBV6-5 and TRBJ1-6; D uncertain. The V end lost 4 bases, the J end lost 7 bases, and 11 bases lay between the germline ends. CDR3 length: 14 residues. Germline V gives CDR1 MNHEY, CDR2 SVGAGI. CDR3 sequence: CASSLGRFNSPLHF. The CDR3 bases are TGTGCCAGCAGTTTGGGCAGGTTCAATTCACCCCTCCACTTT.

This clone was recorded only once. The rearrangement uses TRBV30 and TRBJ2-4; D might be TRBD2 (5 bases). Germline loops: CDR1 GTSNPN, CDR2 SVGIG (reference sequence). CDR3 length equals 12 residues. V was shortened by 5 bases and J by 6 bases, with 11 bases between the two germline ends. The CDR3 loop is CAWAGAANIQYF. The CDR3 DNA reads TGTGCCTGGGCGGGTGCGGCAAACATTCAGTACTTC. Looking up the rest from reference TRBV30 and TRBJ2-4 gives the full variable domain: SQTIHQWPATLVQPVGSPLSLECTVEGTSNPNLYWYRQAAGRGLQLLFYSVGIGQISSEVPQNLSASRPQDRQFILSSKKLLLSDSGFYLCAWAGAANIQYFGAGTRLSVL.

This chain links TRBV29-1 with TRBJ2-3, with TRBD1 identical over 7 bases. CDR3 length equals 13 residues. The J segment lost 0 bases and the V segment lost 5 bases, leaving 2 bases of the junction unmatched. CDR1 SQVTM and CDR2 ANQGSEA come from the germline V gene. The CDR3 DNA reads as TGCAGCGTTAAACAGGGGAGCACAGATACGCAGTATTTT. It encodes CSVKQGSTDTQYF.

The chain is built from TRBV10-3 and TRBJ2-3; D might be TRBD1 (5 bases). This CDR3 has 14 amino acids. The germline gives CDR1 ENHRY, CDR2 SYGVKD. The V and J ends lost 6 bases and 5 bases respectively, with 15 bases between them. This CDR3 is CAIRDPARGDTQYF. CDR3 nucleotides: TGTGCCATCAGGGACCCGGCTAGGGGAGATACGCAGTATTTT.

The genes are TRBV7-2 and TRBJ1-1, with a tentative D call TRBD1 (5 bases). Trimming took 2 bases from V and 3 from J, leaving 13 bases between them. In germline, CDR1 is SGHTA, CDR2 FQGNSA. This CDR3 has 15 amino acids. CDR3 in DNA: TGTGCCAGCAGCTTACTCAACCCAGGGTACACTGAAGCTTTCTTT. This sequence encodes CASSLLNPGYTEAFF.

The chain couples TRBV7-8 to TRBJ2-7, with D tentatively TRBD2 (5 bases). The CDR3 loop spans 15 amino acids. The ends were cut back, 5 bases at V and 0 bases at J, with 14 bases in the middle. Germline V gene sequence: CDR1 SGHVS, CDR2 FQNEAQ. As DNA, the CDR3 is TGTGCCAGCAGCCCTGCGGGTACCCTCTCCTACGAGCAGTACTTC. Its translation: CASSPAGTLSYEQYF.

DNA of the CDR3: TGTGCCAGCAGCTTAGGTGGTAGCGGGGCAGATACGCAGTATTTT. Its translation is CASSLGGSGADTQYF. The V call is TRBV11-3, the J call TRBJ2-3, with 8 bases identical to TRBD2. CDR1 is SGHNT and CDR2 is YENEEA in the germline V gene. CDR3 length equals 15 residues. V lost 1 base, J lost 4 bases, and 4 bases stayed unmatched.

The CDR3 here is CASSEEGATTGELFF. The DNA for the CDR3 is TGTGCCAGCAGTGAGGAGGGGGCGACCACCGGGGAGCTGTTTTTT. The rearrangement uses TRBV6-4 and TRBJ2-2; weak D call: TRBD1 (7 bases). Germline values: CDR1 MRHNA, CDR2 SNTAGT. V shed 3 bases and J shed 4 bases, with 12 bases lying between them. The CDR3 has 15 amino acids.

This sequence joins TRBV4-3 and TRBJ1-4, with TRBD1 matching 8 bases. Germline V gene sequence: CDR1 LGHNA, CDR2 YSLEER. V was pared by 2 bases and J by 3 bases, with 2 bases of the junction left unmatched. This CDR3 comprises 15 residues. This CDR3 reads CASSQHRGANEKLFF. The CDR3 DNA reads TGCGCCAGCAGCCAACACAGGGGGGCTAATGAAAAACTGTTTTTT.

The chain joins TRBV7-6 to TRBJ2-2; TRBD2 matches 11 bases. Germline assignment: CDR1 SGHVS and CDR2 FNYEAQ. CDR3 length: 16 amino acids. The J segment lost 3 bases and the V segment lost 3 bases, leaving 3 bases of the junction unmatched. This CDR3 is CASSLVAGGYTGELFF. In nucleotides, the CDR3 is TGTGCCAGCAGCTTGGTAGCGGGAGGGTACACCGGGGAGCTGTTTTTT.

V and J are TRBV5-1 and TRBJ1-4, with 9 bases that match TRBD1. V was clipped by 5 bases and J by 8 bases; unmatched bases: 7. Germline CDR1 reads SGHRS; CDR2 reads YFSETQ. This CDR3 is built from 14 residues. The CDR3 sequence: CASRLTGGEEKLFF. CDR3 bases: TGCGCCAGCAGACTGACAGGGGGGGAAGAAAAACTGTTTTTT.